This T cell receptor (beta chain) was documented in a study of cytomegalovirus exposure and HLA in healthy donors. General study points: It was only CMV serostatus that was available as immune exposure information. Later analysis associated a missense DCLRE1C variant with TCR beta V- and J-gene trimming. Most subjects had HLA-A and HLA-B alleles reportedly predicted accurately by TCR beta sequences.

Of note for this clone: What it recognizes is unknown.

V was pared by 2 bases and J by 3 bases, with 4 bases of the junction left unmatched. The length of the CDR3 is 14 residues. Germline V gives CDR1 SGHAT, CDR2 FQNNGV. PCR amplification relied on 60 Vbeta primers (plus 13 Jbeta primers). Per the authors' pipeline: Tens of millions of unique TCR beta chains, about 10 million of them shared, were counted by a later analysis. Some clones are missing from TCRdb's copy, which holds only in-frame ones; the method was immunoSEQ multiplex PCR. V, J and clone size reflect that table, while D and trimming were determined from the DNA. The top ten clones hold over 2% of a sample with some 180,000 clones, roughly three quarters of them seen once.

This chain links TRBV11-2 with TRBJ2-7; 7 nucleotides agree with TRBD2. Sequenced material: PBMCs. The source is a woman in her thirties in good health and CMV-seropositive. The CDR3 DNA follows: TGTGCCAGCAGCTTATCGGGGGGAAACTACGAGCAGTACTTC. This gives the protein CASSLSGGNYEQYF.